This T cell receptor beta chain was profiled in a study of shared clonotypes between healthy human individuals (TCRdb year 2020). Broadly, across the study: The cohort included a few men and a couple of women between 18 and 49 years of age. For each donor, three plates each were used for CD4 naive and CD4 memory, two plates were used for CD8 naive, and one plate was used for CD8 memory. The study deeply sequenced blood TCR repertoires of several healthy adults to estimate repertoire size and the extent of clonotype sharing between individuals. Libraries were prepared and TCR repertoires were sequenced by different laboratories using diverse techniques, in order to increase sequencing depth and limit assay-specific biases. Leukapheresis yielded between about 0.85 and 10 billion PBMCs per donor.

Inclusive of the bounding cysteine and phenylalanine, the CDR3 is 15 residues long. Kept here is only the CDR3 DNA, which spans 45 bases and is read in frame from base 1. The germline V gene gives CDR1 as SNHLY and CDR2 as FYNNEI. Trimming removed 5 bases from V and 1 base from J; the gene matches leave 6 bases unexplained. The donors were healthy, HIV-negative adults who had no recently reported acute infections or vaccinations. Only Caucasian adults living in Nashville, Tennessee, USA were represented among the donors. CD4+ T cells were enriched by magnetic negative selection, after which naive cells were positively selected on CD45RA and the negative fraction was taken as the memory subset. Blood was collected by leukapheresis, and PBMCs were isolated by Ficoll-Histopaque density gradient centrifugation and then cryopreserved in liquid nitrogen vapor phase. Analytical flow cytometry was used to check the purity and quantity of every magnetically sorted T cell population. From each sorted fraction, genomic DNA was isolated and quantified by UV absorbance on a Nanodrop 2000c.

The research as a whole found: Only blood was sampled, and tissue TCR repertoires likely differ from those in blood. Across four donors, roughly 5% of naive CD4, 3% to 4% of naive CD8, approximately 2.5% of memory CD4, and roughly 0.4% of memory CD8 clonotypes were shared. Because the study included a small number of donors, the genetic and exposure-history diversity represented was limited. Compared with non-shared clonotypes, the clonotypes found in all four sorted-subset donors had higher generation probabilities. Rarefaction of sorted-subset datasets indicated incomplete sequencing despite the large sequencing depth. Pairwise subsampling indicated that sequencing depth was expected to affect the degree of clonotype sharing among donors. Naive subsets generally had larger estimated clonotype richness than memory subsets.

Using the deep immunoSEQ assay, multiplex PCR amplified TCR CDR3 regions from genomic DNA. Genomic DNA extracted from each cell subset was distributed evenly over all wells of several immunoSEQ 96-well plates, and each plate served as one replicate. For sorted subsets, 200 to 250 ng of genomic DNA, equivalent to roughly 33,000 T cell genomes, went into each replicate PCR. The purified libraries were quantified using a Qubit 3.0 fluorometer, sized with a Bioanalyzer 2100, and then quantified again using the KAPA Library Quantification kit. Every immunoSEQ 96-well plate was sequenced on a dedicated single-read 150-cycle Illumina NextSeq 550 flow cell. On the authors' methods: Because only junctional sequences without quality scores were contained in the immunoSEQ output, filtering matching that applied to full-length reads could not be performed. To assign V/J genes and CDR3, sequences were annotated against IMGT germline references using PyIR, a Python wrapper for IgBLAST v1.9. Any read was removed if the V/J assignment was weak (E-value above 1e-6), the CDR3 was missing, or the read contained stop codons, out-of-frame junctions, or ambiguous translated residues. V3J clonotypes were defined as sequences sharing an identical inferred V gene, J gene, and CDR3 amino acid sequence. To compute the percentage overlap between repertoires, the number of shared unique clonotypes was divided by the size of the smaller repertoire. Three approaches were used to assess repertoire richness: RTK rarefaction, the Chao1 estimator, and Recon v2.1 estimates of unobserved clonotypes. For all TCRbeta clonotypes obtained by the gDNA method from several donors, generation probabilities were computed with OLGA. As stored in TCRdb, this immuneACCESS dataset retains in-frame rearrangements with V and J assigned. A fraction of the clones does not appear; measured against another copy, unresolved V genes explain less than half of the discrepancy, and the remainder lacks a known reason. The D gene and trimming were derived from the DNA, and the V and J assignments and clone size from that table. This sample is represented by roughly 1,500,000 clones; about 98.5% of them were singletons. The ten biggest clones cover 0.36% of the sample.

With regard to this clone: Its antigen remains undetermined. Per-base qualities were not stored, and no clone one base away is much larger.

The source of this sequence is a young man in good health. Sequencing was performed on naive CD4+ T cells sorted from blood. The cell subset or site label on this specimen signifies: CD45RA+ positively selected. The chain links TRBV2 with TRBJ1-1; 8 nucleotides in the junction match TRBD1. The DNA sequence is given as TGTGCCAGCAGTTACGACAGGGGTAAGAACACTGAAGCTTTCTTT. Its translation reads: CASSYDRGKNTEAFF.